The present T cell receptor (beta chain) was sequenced within a study of CD4 and CD8 cells across lung adenocarcinoma regions. This clonotype was seen just once. V trimming: 1 base; J trimming: 8 bases; junction bases outside the gene matches: 8. This CDR3 comprises 15 residues. Germline V lookup: CDR1 SGDLS, CDR2 YYNGEE. Via MiXCR, TCRdb re-called the PCR reads, giving one row per CDR3 protein. The profile shows some 11,000 distinct CDR3 sequences, about 61% of them singletons. The chain links TRBV9 to TRBJ2-1; 8 nucleotides agree with TRBD2. The source material was CD8+ T cells from the margin of a lung tumor. The TCR comes from a male donor with lung adenocarcinoma. The CD4 and CD8 labels of this study may be unreliable. The CDR3 DNA reads TGTGCCAGCAGCGTATGGGTTAGCGGGACCGATGAGCAGTTCTTC. Amino acid sequence: CASSVWVSGTDEQFF.